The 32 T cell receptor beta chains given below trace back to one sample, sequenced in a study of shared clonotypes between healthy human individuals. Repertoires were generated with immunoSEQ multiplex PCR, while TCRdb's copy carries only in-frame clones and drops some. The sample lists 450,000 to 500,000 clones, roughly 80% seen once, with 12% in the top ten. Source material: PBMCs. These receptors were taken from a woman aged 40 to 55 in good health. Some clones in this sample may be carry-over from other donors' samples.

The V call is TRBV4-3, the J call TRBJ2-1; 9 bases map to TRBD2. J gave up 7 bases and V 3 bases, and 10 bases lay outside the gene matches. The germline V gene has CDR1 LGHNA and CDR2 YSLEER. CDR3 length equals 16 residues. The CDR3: CASSHHTAGGLNEQFF. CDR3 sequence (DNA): TGCGCCAGCAGCCATCACACAGCGGGAGGCCTGAATGAGCAGTTCTTC.

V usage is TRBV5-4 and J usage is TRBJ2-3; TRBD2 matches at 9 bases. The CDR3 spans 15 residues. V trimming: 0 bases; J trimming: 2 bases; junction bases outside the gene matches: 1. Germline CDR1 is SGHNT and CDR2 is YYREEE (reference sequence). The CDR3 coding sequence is TGTGCCAGCAGCTTGGAGCGGGAGGCCACAGATACGCAGTATTTT. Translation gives CASSLEREATDTQYF.

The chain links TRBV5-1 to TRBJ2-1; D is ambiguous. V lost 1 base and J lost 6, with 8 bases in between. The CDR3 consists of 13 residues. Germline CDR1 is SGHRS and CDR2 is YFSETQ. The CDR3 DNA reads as TGCGCCAGCAGCTTGACACTGGGCAATGAGCAGTTCTTC. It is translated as CASSLTLGNEQFF.

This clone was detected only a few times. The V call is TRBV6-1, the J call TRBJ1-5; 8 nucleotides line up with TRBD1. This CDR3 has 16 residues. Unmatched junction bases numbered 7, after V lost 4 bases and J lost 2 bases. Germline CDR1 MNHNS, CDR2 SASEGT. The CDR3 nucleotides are TGTGCCAGCAGTGGCAGGGGGCGGTTGGGCAATCAGCCCCAGCATTTT. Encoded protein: CASSGRGRLGNQPQHF.

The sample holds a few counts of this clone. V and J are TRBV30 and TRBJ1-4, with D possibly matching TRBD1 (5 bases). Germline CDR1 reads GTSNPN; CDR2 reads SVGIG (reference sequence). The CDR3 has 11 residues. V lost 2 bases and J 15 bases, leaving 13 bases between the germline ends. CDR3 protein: CAWSQAGTVFF. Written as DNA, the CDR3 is TGTGCCTGGAGTCAAGCCGGGACCGTGTTTTTT.

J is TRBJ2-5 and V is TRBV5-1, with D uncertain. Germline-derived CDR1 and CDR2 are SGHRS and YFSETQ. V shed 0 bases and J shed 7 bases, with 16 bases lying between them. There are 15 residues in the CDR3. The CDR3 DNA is TGCGCCAGCAGCTTGGACCCGTCAGGCCCTAGGACCCAGTACTTC. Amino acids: CASSLDPSGPRTQYF.

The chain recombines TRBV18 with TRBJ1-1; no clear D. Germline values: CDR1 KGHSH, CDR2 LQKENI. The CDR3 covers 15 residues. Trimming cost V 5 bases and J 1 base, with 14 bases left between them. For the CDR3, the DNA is TGTGCCAGCTCAAGAGCCTTGGGGAGGAACACTGAAGCTTTCTTT. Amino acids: CASSRALGRNTEAFF.

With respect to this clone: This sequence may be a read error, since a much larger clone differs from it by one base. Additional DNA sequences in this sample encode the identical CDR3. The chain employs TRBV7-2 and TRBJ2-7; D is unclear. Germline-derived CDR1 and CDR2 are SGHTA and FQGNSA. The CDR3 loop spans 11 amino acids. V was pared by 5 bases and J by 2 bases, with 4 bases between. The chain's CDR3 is CASSPAYEQYF. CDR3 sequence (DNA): TGTGCCAGCAGCCCGGCCTACGAGCAGTACTTC.

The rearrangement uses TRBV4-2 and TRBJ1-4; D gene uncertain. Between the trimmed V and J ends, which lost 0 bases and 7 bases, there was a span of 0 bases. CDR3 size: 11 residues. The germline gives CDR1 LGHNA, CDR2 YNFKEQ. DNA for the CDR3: TGTGCCAGCAGCCAAGATGAAAAACTGTTTTTT. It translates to CASSQDEKLFF.

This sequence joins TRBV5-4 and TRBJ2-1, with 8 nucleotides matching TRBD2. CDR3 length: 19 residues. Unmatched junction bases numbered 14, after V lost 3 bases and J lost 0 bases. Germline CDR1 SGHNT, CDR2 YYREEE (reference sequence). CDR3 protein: CASSSGGLAGDISYNEQFF. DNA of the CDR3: TGTGCCAGCAGCTCGGGTGGCCTAGCGGGCGATATCTCCTACAATGAGCAGTTCTTC. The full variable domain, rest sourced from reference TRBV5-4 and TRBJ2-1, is ETGVTQSPTHLIKTRGQQVTLRCSSQSGHNTVSWYQQALGQGPQFIFQYYREEENGRGNFPPRFSGLQFPNYSSELNVNALELDDSALYLCASSSGGLAGDISYNEQFFGPGTRLTVL.

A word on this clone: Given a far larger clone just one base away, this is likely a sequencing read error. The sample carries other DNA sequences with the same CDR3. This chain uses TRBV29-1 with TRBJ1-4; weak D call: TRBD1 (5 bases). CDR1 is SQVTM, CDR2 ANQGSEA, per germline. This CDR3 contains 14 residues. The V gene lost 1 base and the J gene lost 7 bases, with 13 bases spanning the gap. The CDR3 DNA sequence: TGCAGCGTTGAAGCGGTGGGGGGAGTTGAAAAACTGTTTTTT. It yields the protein CSVEAVGGVEKLFF.

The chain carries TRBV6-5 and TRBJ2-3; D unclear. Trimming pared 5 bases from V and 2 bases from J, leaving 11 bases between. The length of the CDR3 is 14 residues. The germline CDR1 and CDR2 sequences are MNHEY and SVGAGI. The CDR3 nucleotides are TGTGCCAGCAGTACCCAAGTTTCCACAGATACGCAGTATTTT. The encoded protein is CASSTQVSTDTQYF.

CDR3 DNA sequence: TGTGCCAGCAGCCAACTAGCGGGGACCTCCTACAATGAGCAGTTCTTC. Its protein is CASSQLAGTSYNEQFF. The chain employs TRBV4-2 and TRBJ2-1, with 9 bases identical to TRBD2. Germline loops: CDR1 LGHNA, CDR2 YNFKEQ. This CDR3 region has 16 residues. V was pared by 2 bases and J by 0 bases, with 2 bases of the junction left unmatched.

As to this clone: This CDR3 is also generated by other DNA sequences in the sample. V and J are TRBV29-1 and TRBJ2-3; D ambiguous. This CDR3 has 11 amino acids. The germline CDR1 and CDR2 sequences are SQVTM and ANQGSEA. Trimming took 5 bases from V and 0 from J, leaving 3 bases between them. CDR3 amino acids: CSVSSTDTQYF. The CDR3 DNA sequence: TGCAGCGTTTCCAGCACAGATACGCAGTATTTT.

The DNA for the CDR3 is TGTGCCAGCTCCGGTCGGGCCAAAAACATTCAGTACTTC. It is translated as CASSGRAKNIQYF. This chain connects TRBV6-1 to TRBJ2-4, with D unresolved. The V gene's germline CDR1 is MNHNS and CDR2 SASEGT. Trimming pared 8 bases from V and 1 base from J, leaving 9 bases between. The CDR3 length is 13 residues.

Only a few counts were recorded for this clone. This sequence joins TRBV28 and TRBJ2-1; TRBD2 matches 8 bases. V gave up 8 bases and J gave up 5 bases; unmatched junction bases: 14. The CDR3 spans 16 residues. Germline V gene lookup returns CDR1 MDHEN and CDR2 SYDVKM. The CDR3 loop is CASGPWTSQYHNEQFF. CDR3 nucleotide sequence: TGTGCCAGCGGACCCTGGACTAGCCAATATCACAATGAGCAGTTCTTC.

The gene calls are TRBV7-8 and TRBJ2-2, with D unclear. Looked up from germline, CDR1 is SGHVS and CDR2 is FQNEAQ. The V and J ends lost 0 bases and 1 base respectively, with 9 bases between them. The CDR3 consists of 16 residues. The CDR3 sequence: CASSLAGLGNTGELFF. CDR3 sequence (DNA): TGTGCCAGCAGCTTAGCTGGGTTAGGGAACACCGGGGAGCTGTTTTTT.

CDR3 sequence reads: CASSQLLATTNTGELFF. The DNA for the CDR3 is TGCGCCAGCAGCCAATTACTAGCGACGACGAACACCGGGGAGCTGTTTTTT. The chain has TRBV4-3 and TRBJ2-2; 7 bases line up with TRBD2. Germline CDR1 LGHNA, CDR2 YSLEER. V dropped 2 bases and J dropped 0; count of bases not matched to a gene: 6. This CDR3 is built from 17 residues.

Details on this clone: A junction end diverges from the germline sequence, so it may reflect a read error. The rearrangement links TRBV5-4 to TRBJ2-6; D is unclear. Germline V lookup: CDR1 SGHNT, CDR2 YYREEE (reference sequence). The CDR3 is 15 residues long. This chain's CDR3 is CASRLGYSGANVLTF. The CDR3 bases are TGTGCCAGCAGATTGGGGTACTCTGGGGCCAACGTCCTGACTTTC.

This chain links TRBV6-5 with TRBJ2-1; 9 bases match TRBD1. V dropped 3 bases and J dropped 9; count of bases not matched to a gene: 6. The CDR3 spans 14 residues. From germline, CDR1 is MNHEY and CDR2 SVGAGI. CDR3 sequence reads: CASSYGTGFGEQFF. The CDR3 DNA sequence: TGTGCCAGCAGTTATGGGACAGGGTTCGGTGAGCAGTTCTTC.

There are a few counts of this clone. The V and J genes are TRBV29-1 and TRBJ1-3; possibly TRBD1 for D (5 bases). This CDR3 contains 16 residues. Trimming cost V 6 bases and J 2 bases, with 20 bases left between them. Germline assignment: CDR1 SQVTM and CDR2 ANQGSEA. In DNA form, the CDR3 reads TGCAGCGTGTCTGTCGGGGGACGGGGGACTGGAAACACCATATATTTT. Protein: CSVSVGGRGTGNTIYF.

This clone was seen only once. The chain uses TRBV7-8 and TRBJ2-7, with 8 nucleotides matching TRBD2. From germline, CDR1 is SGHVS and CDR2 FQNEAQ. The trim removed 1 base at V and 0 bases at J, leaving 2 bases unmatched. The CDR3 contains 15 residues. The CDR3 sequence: CASSLVSGSSYEQYF. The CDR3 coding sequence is TGTGCCAGCAGCTTAGTGAGCGGGAGCTCCTACGAGCAGTACTTC.

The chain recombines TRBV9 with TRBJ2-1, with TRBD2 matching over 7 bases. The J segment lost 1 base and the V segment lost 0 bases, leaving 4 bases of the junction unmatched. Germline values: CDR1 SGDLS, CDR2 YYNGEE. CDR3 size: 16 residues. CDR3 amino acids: CASSVGGRVSYNEQFF. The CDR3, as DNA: TGTGCCAGCAGCGTAGGAGGGAGGGTTTCCTACAATGAGCAGTTCTTC.

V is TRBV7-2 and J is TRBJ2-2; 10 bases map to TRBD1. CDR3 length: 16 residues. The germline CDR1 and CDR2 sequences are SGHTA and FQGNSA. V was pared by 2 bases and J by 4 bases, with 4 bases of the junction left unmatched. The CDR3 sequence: CASSLHGQGVTGELFF. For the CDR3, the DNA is TGTGCCAGCAGCTTACATGGACAGGGGGTCACCGGGGAGCTGTTTTTT.

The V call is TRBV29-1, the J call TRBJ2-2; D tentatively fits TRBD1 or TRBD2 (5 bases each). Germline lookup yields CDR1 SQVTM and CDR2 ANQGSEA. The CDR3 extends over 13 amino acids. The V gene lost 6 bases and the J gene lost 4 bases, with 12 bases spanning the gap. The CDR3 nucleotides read TGCAGCGTGGGACCGGCGACCACCGGGGAGCTGTTTTTT. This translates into CSVGPATTGELFF.

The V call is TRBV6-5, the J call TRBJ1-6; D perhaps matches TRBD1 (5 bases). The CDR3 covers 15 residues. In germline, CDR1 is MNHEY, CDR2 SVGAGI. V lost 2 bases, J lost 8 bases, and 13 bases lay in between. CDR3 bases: TGTGCCAGCAGTTACCGGCGAAGGGGTGATTCACCCCTCCACTTT. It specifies CASSYRRRGDSPLHF.

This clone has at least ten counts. In nucleotides, the CDR3 is TGTGCCAGCAGTCCGACGGGAGGTGCCAATGAGCAGTTCTTC. Amino acids: CASSPTGGANEQFF. The gene calls are TRBV28 and TRBJ2-1, with 7 positions matching TRBD2. The V gene's germline CDR1 is MDHEN and CDR2 SYDVKM. This CDR3 region has 14 residues. V was clipped by 5 bases and J by 6 bases; unmatched bases: 7.

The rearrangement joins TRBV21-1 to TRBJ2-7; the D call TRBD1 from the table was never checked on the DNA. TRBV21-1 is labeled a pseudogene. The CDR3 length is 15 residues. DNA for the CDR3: TGTGCCAGCAGCCTCGCGACGGGACATAGGTACGAGCAGTACTTC. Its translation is CASSLATGHRYEQYF.

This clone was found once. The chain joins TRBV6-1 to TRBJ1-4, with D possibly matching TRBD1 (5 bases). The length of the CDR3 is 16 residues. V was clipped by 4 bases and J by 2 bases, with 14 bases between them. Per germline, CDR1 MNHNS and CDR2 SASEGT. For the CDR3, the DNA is TGTGCCAGCAGTGGACAGCTTTCGTCCACTAATGAAAAACTGTTTTTT. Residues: CASSGQLSSTNEKLFF.

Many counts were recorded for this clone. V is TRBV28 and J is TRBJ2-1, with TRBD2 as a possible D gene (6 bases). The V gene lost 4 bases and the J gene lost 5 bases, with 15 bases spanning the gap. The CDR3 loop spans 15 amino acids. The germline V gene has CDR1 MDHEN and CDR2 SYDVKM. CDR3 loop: CASSSRARGNNEQFF. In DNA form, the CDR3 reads TGTGCCAGCAGTTCTAGGGCTCGGGGGAACAATGAGCAGTTCTTC.

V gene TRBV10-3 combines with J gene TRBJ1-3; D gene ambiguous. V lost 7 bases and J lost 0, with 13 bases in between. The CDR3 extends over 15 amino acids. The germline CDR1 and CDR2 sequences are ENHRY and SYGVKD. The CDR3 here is CAITPTITSGNTIYF. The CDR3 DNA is TGTGCCATCACCCCTACAATTACCTCTGGAAACACCATATATTTT.

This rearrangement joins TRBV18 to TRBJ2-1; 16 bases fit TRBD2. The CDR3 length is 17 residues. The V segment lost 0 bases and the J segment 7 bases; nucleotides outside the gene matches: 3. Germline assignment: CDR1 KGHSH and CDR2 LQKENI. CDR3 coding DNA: TGTGCCAGCTCACCACCGGGACTAGCGGGAGGGATGAATGAGCAGTTCTTC. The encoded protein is CASSPPGLAGGMNEQFF.